This T cell receptor beta chain appears in the sequencing data of a study of blood T cell repertoires in COVID-19. The overall study: Spain, Italy and the United States supplied samples that represented acute and convalescent COVID-19. The analysed material was cDNA or gDNA that came from T cells, B-cell-depleted T cells, or PBMCs.

This clone has just a few counts. Source study methods: From reference gene primer amplification, estimates of nucleated cell counts were derived. Sequencing used immunoSEQ multiplex PCR; TCRdb keeps in-frame clones, though not all of them. D and trimming were read from the DNA, whereas the V and J calls and clone size are those reported in that table. Here the sample spans over 200,000 clones, around 80% being singletons. V was clipped by 7 bases and J by 9 bases; unmatched bases: 8. This CDR3 region has 13 residues. Germline V lookup: CDR1 LNHDA, CDR2 SQIVND (reference sequence). The rearrangement uses TRBV19 and TRBJ2-1, with 8 bases that match TRBD1. The origin of this receptor is a human donor in a cohort sampled during active COVID-19. The material sequenced was peripheral blood. The CDR3 reads CASTSGGISEQFF. DNA for the CDR3: TGTGCCAGTACATCAGGGGGCATCAGTGAGCAGTTCTTC.